The 10 T cell receptor beta chains presented below share a single source sample, sequenced in a study of T cell repertoires in cytomegalovirus infection (dated by TCRdb to the late 2010s). The reads were generated on an Illumina HiSeq 1500. TCRdb handled the public reads itself, with Q25 trimming in fastp and clone calling in MiXCR, and kept productive beta chains. A single entry per CDR3 protein holds the most common genes and DNA from its merged rows. For this sample the table gives 560,000 or so distinct CDR3 sequences, of which 15% to 20% were detected only once. The ten largest clones capture around 25% of the sample. The sequenced sample was CD8+ T cells from PBMCs. The receptors were gathered from a human donor in good health (CMV status not recorded). Some clones in this sample may be carry-over from other donors' samples.

This clonotype has ten or more counts. The chain recombines TRBV7-9 with TRBJ1-2; 8 bases align to TRBD1. The CDR3 runs to 15 residues. Germline CDR1 is SEHNR and CDR2 is FQNEAQ (reference sequence). J was trimmed by 7 bases and V by 1 base; bases with no gene match: 8. The DNA for the CDR3 is TGTGCCAGCAGCTTAGAAAAGGGACAGGAGGGTGGCTACACCTTC. Its protein product is CASSLEKGQEGGYTF.

This clonotype was recorded at least ten times. The chain employs TRBV29-1 and TRBJ1-2, with 7 bases fitting TRBD1. J was trimmed by 4 bases and V by 3 bases; bases with no gene match: 8. Germline loops: CDR1 SQVTM, CDR2 ANQGSEA. The length of the CDR3 is 14 residues. CDR3 DNA: TGCAGCGTTGAGGGAGGGGGCGCGGGCTATGGCTACACCTTC. The encoded protein is CSVEGGGAGYGYTF.

This clonotype occurred many times. The V and J genes are TRBV4-1 and TRBJ1-5; D gene unclear. Germline V gene sequence: CDR1 MGHRA, CDR2 YSYEKL. Deletions cut 0 bases from V and 0 bases from J, with 9 bases between. The CDR3 has 16 amino acids. The DNA for the CDR3 is TGCGCCAGCAGCCAAGATAGGTATTATAGCAATCAGCCCCAGCATTTT. Its translation: CASSQDRYYSNQPQHF.

The sample holds many counts of this clonotype. The J gene is TRBJ2-2, the V gene TRBV7-9; the match to TRBD1 covers 7 bases. The CDR3 contains 18 residues. Trimming took 5 bases from V and 6 from J; bases not matched to a gene: 18. Germline V gene lookup returns CDR1 SEHNR and CDR2 FQNEAQ (reference sequence). This chain's CDR3 is CASSPPRGQTKRSGELFF. The DNA for the CDR3 is TGTGCCAGCAGCCCCCCTCGGGGACAGACGAAAAGGTCCGGGGAGCTGTTTTTT.

This clonotype was detected only a few times. The V and J genes are TRBV10-1 and TRBJ2-2; D possibly corresponds to TRBD2 (6 bases). CDR1 and CDR2 from the germline V gene are WNHNN and SYGVQD (reference sequence). This CDR3 contains 17 residues. Between the trimmed V and J ends, which lost 2 bases and 2 bases, there was a span of 15 bases. The CDR3 loop reads CASSERLGRNNTGELFF. In nucleotides, the CDR3 is TGCGCCAGCAGTGAGAGGCTGGGGAGGAATAACACCGGGGAGCTGTTTTTT.

The chain carries TRBV5-4 and TRBJ2-2; TRBD1 is a possible D gene (5 bases). The CDR3 has 12 residues. Germline loops: CDR1 SGHNT, CDR2 YYREEE (reference sequence). The V end was cut by 7 bases, the J end by 6 bases, with 10 bases between. The CDR3 DNA sequence: TGTGCCAGCCAAAGGGGTCCCGGGGAGCTGTTTTTT. Translation: CASQRGPGELFF.

The chain is built from TRBV5-1 and TRBJ1-1; D gene ambiguous. This CDR3 spans 14 amino acids. Germline V CDR1 and CDR2: SGHRS, YFSETQ. Trimming took 4 bases from V and 3 from J, leaving 13 bases between them. CDR3 sequence: CASSPRGEDTEAFF. The CDR3 region has the DNA TGCGCCAGCAGCCCGCGAGGAGAAGACACTGAAGCTTTCTTT. The full variable domain, in which reference TRBV5-1 and TRBJ1-1 provide the parts outside the CDR3, is KAGVTQTPRYLIKTRGQQVTLSCSPISGHRSVSWYQQTPGQGLQFLFEYFSETQRNKGNFPGRFSGRQFSNSRSEMNVSTLELGDSALYLCASSPRGEDTEAFFGQGTRLTVV.

This CDR3 is CSVNLNTEAFF. In nucleotides, the CDR3 is TGCAGCGTTAATCTGAACACTGAAGCTTTCTTT. V gene TRBV29-1 combines with J gene TRBJ1-1; no reliable D call. This CDR3 is built from 11 residues. Germline CDR1 is SQVTM and CDR2 is ANQGSEA. V was clipped by 5 bases and J by 0 bases, with 4 bases between them.

This clonotype has only a few counts. The chain recombines TRBV19 with TRBJ1-2, with 7 positions matching TRBD1. Germline V gene sequence: CDR1 LNHDA, CDR2 SQIVND (reference sequence). With 4 bases clipped from V and 4 bases from J, the junction kept 6 bases outside the gene matches. CDR3 size: 14 residues. The DNA for the CDR3 is TGTGCCAGTAGTACTTCGACAGGGCGCTATGGCTACACCTTC. This codes for CASSTSTGRYGYTF. The full variable domain, with the rest looked up from reference TRBV19 and TRBJ1-2, is DGGITQSPKYLFRKEGQNVTLSCEQNLNHDAMYWYRQDPGQGLRLIYYSQIVNDFQKGDIAEGYSVSREKKESFPLTVTSAQKNPTAFYLCASSTSTGRYGYTFGSGTRLTVV.

The chain uses TRBV11-2 and TRBJ2-2; 13 positions agree with TRBD2. Germline V gene sequence: CDR1 SGHAT, CDR2 FQNNGV. The trim removed 6 bases at V and 5 bases at J, leaving 15 bases unmatched. The CDR3 runs 19 residues. CDR3 DNA sequence: TGTGCCAGCAGATCCCAGGCGGGACTAGCGGGATTAGAGACCGGGGAGCTGTTTTTT. Amino acids: CASRSQAGLAGLETGELFF.